This T cell receptor beta chain was found in a study of cytomegalovirus exposure and HLA in healthy donors. Study-wide points: Later, an analysis found that common viral pathogens appeared to be linked with several of the most significant clusters. With high specificity and sensitivity, the classifier reportedly diagnosed cytomegalovirus status.

On this clone: Its specificity is not known.

Trimming stripped 4 bases from V and 11 bases from J, with 14 bases between. From germline, CDR1 is LNHDA and CDR2 SQIVND (reference sequence). The CDR3 runs 13 residues. The primer mix had 60 Vbeta and 13 Jbeta primers. Here immunoSEQ multiplex PCR was the method, and the copy in TCRdb shows in-frame clones only, minus some. This sample has tens of thousands of clones; roughly four fifths occur once, and the top ten carry just under 7.5%. This clonotype was sampled from a woman aged 25 to 39 in good health and CMV-seropositive. V and J are TRBV19 and TRBJ1-4; no clear D. Material for sequencing was PBMCs. CDR3 nucleotides: TGTGCCAGTAGTACCCTGGGCGAGCGGAAACTGTTTTTT. This translates into CASSTLGERKLFF.